Here is one T cell receptor (beta chain) with its context. Its antigen is as yet unknown. Germline V CDR1 and CDR2: PRHDT, FYEKMQ (reference sequence). V was pared by 3 bases and J by 1 base, with 14 bases between. CDR3 length equals 16 residues. This entry is derived from a study of CD8 T cells in ankylosing spondylitis. Whole-study findings and limits: Earlier reports found some motif variants in synovial fluid and blood in reactive arthritis. Eight or nine highly homologous variants formed a TCR beta motif that appeared characteristic of ankylosing spondylitis blood.

Each CDR3 protein gets one entry after TCRdb re-called the 5' RACE reads with MiXCR. The sample includes more than 150,000 distinct CDR3 sequences, around a sixth seen only once; the top ten take approximately 4%. The chain employs TRBV13 and TRBJ2-3; D is ambiguous. The specimen sequenced was blood, either unsorted or a sorted T cell fraction (not recorded which). This TCR was sampled from a male donor aged 5-29 years with ankylosing spondylitis or in good health (not recorded which). This chain's CDR3 is CASSFSPTGGTDTQYF. CDR3 DNA: TGTGCCAGCAGCTTTTCCCCCACTGGGGGCACAGATACGCAGTATTTT.